These 21 T cell receptor beta chains originate from one sample sequenced in a study of T-cell memory formation after mild COVID-19. TCRdb fed the 5' RACE reads into MiXCR, producing one record per CDR3 protein. Of 150,000 to 200,000 distinct CDR3 sequences detected, around 16% appear once; the ten largest clones hold 2% to 2.5%. The sample consisted of PBMCs or a T cell subset sorted from them (not recorded which). Receptor source: an adult woman who had mild COVID-19 (a few samples of this study predate the infection). Cell type and time point are not known.

This clonotype was detected a few times. The rearrangement uses TRBV12-3 or TRBV12-4 and TRBJ2-7, with 7 bases matching TRBD1. The ends lost 6 bases at V and 1 base at J; junction bases unmatched: 3. This CDR3 contains 13 residues. The CDR3 sequence: CASRRQGSYEQYF. The CDR3 DNA reads TGTGCCAGCAGGCGACAGGGATCCTACGAGCAGTACTTC.

In this sample, this clonotype turned up once. The CDR3 protein is CASSHSGGVYNEQFF. The DNA of the CDR3 is TGTGCCAGCAGTCATAGCGGGGGGGTCTACAATGAGCAGTTCTTC. The chain uses TRBV12-3 or TRBV12-4 and TRBJ2-1; TRBD2 aligns across 11 bases. Unmatched junction bases numbered 3, after V lost 5 bases and J lost 3 bases. This CDR3 region has 15 residues.

CDR3 nucleotides: TGCGCCAGCAGCTCGGTCGGGGGGAACTACGAGCAGTACTTC. Translated, it gives CASSSVGGNYEQYF. This chain joins TRBV5-1 and TRBJ2-7, with 7 positions matching TRBD2. Germline lookup yields CDR1 SGHRS and CDR2 YFSETQ. The CDR3 contains 14 residues. V lost 3 bases, J lost 3 bases, and 6 bases stayed unmatched.

The chain combines TRBV6-6 with TRBJ2-1; TRBD2 matches at 12 bases. The CDR3 extends over 16 amino acids. V lost 5 bases to trimming and J lost 1 base; unmatched junction nucleotides: 3. Germline V lookup: CDR1 MNHNY, CDR2 SVGAGI (reference sequence). As DNA, the CDR3 is TGTGCCAGCAGTAGGGGACTAGCGGGTTCCTACAATGAGCAGTTCTTC. Translation gives CASSRGLAGSYNEQFF.

This clonotype was seen ten or more times. V and J are TRBV5-1 and TRBJ2-7, with D uncertain. The germline gives CDR1 SGHRS, CDR2 YFSETQ. The CDR3 loop spans 15 amino acids. The V end was cut by 0 bases, the J end by 0 bases, with 10 bases between. This CDR3 is CASSLDSIASYEQYF. The DNA of the CDR3 is TGCGCCAGCAGCTTGGACAGTATTGCCTCCTACGAGCAGTACTTC.

This clonotype occurred a few times. The genes are TRBV6-5 and TRBJ1-4, with 10 bases that match TRBD1. V shed 4 bases and J 10 bases; nucleotides not matched to a gene: 12. Germline CDR1 MNHEY, CDR2 SVGAGI. CDR3 size: 16 residues. The CDR3 loop is CASSFTGTGDIGKLFF. CDR3 bases: TGTGCCAGCAGTTTCACCGGGACAGGGGATATCGGAAAACTGTTTTTT.

The chain links TRBV4-1 to TRBJ1-5, with TRBD1 as a possible D gene (6 bases). Per the germline V gene, CDR1 is MGHRA and CDR2 is YSYEKL. The CDR3 covers 17 residues. Trimming cost V 6 bases and J 3 bases, with 21 bases left between them. CDR3 nucleotide sequence: TGCGCCAGCAGGCCCGGCCAGGGGATACTAATCAATCAGCCCCAGCATTTT. Protein sequence: CASRPGQGILINQPQHF.

This chain connects TRBV7-2 to TRBJ2-5, with 15 bases identical to TRBD2. V shed 2 bases, J shed 5 bases, and the junction held 6 bases outside the gene matches. Germline loops: CDR1 SGHTA, CDR2 FQGNSA. The CDR3 totals 17 residues. In DNA form, the CDR3 reads TGTGCCAGCAGCTTAATGGGGACTAGCGGGAGGTTTGAGACCCAGTACTTC. Its translation: CASSLMGTSGRFETQYF.

The table lists this clonotype with many counts. The gene calls are TRBV5-1 and TRBJ2-3; 7 bases align to TRBD1. V trimming: 2 bases; J trimming: 2 bases; junction bases outside the gene matches: 2. The CDR3 length is 14 residues. Germline V gives CDR1 SGHRS, CDR2 YFSETQ. CDR3 region: CASSLGGLTDTQYF. Here the CDR3 DNA reads TGCGCCAGCAGCTTAGGGGGCCTCACAGATACGCAGTATTTT.

This clonotype was counted a few times. The gene calls are TRBV5-4 and TRBJ2-1; 8 positions match TRBD2. The CDR3 sequence is 17 residues long. The germline V gene encodes CDR1 SGHNT and CDR2 YYREEE (reference sequence). The junction had 11 bases not matched to a gene; V was cut back by 0 bases and J by 6 bases. The CDR3 nucleotides read TGTGCCAGCAGCTTGGGAGGATCTAGCGGGCGAGTCAATGAGCAGTTCTTC. It translates to CASSLGGSSGRVNEQFF. Variable domain in full (rest from reference TRBV5-4 and TRBJ2-1): ETGVTQSPTHLIKTRGQQVTLRCSSQSGHNTVSWYQQALGQGPQFIFQYYREEENGRGNFPPRFSGLQFPNYSSELNVNALELDDSALYLCASSLGGSSGRVNEQFFGPGTRLTVL.

This clonotype appeared many times. CDR3 coding DNA: TGTGCCAGCAGTTTAAGCGTGGGGAACACCGGGGAGCTGTTTTTT. Residues: CASSLSVGNTGELFF. The rearrangement links TRBV12-3 or TRBV12-4 to TRBJ2-2, with D unclear. V was cut by 2 bases and J by 1 base, with 8 bases left in between. CDR3 length equals 15 residues.

This clonotype turned up a few times. This chain joins TRBV3-1 and TRBJ1-1; a possible D gene is TRBD1 (5 bases). V gave up 6 bases and J gave up 4 bases, with 15 bases separating them. CDR1 is LGHDT, CDR2 YNNKEL, per germline (reference sequence). The CDR3 length is 14 residues. CDR3 region: CASRNSGGGTEAFF. CDR3 bases: TGTGCCAGCAGAAACAGCGGCGGGGGCACTGAAGCTTTCTTT.

This clonotype was seen repeatedly, ten times or more. The chain is built from TRBV7-2 and TRBJ2-2; 8 bases map to TRBD1. The CDR3 spans 14 residues. The germline CDR1 and CDR2 sequences are SGHTA and FQGNSA. The junction had 3 bases not matched to a gene; V was cut back by 2 bases and J by 7 bases. The CDR3 protein is CASSLQGAVGELFF. CDR3 bases: TGTGCCAGCAGCTTACAGGGGGCGGTCGGGGAGCTGTTTTTT.

This clonotype appeared a few times. The chain recombines TRBV7-3 with TRBJ2-3; maybe TRBD1 (6 bases). V lost 0 bases, J lost 1 base, and 8 bases lay in between. CDR1 is SGHTA and CDR2 is FQGTGA in the germline V gene. CDR3 length equals 15 residues. The CDR3 spells CASSLTAGGTDTQYF. The CDR3 region has the DNA TGTGCCAGCAGCTTAACGGCAGGGGGCACAGATACGCAGTATTTT.

This clonotype has more than one count but fewer than ten. The chain recombines TRBV20-1 with TRBJ1-1; the match to TRBD1 covers 10 bases. The length of the CDR3 is 13 residues. CDR1 is DFQATT, CDR2 SNEGSKA, per germline (reference sequence). With V trimmed by 5 bases and J by 8 bases, 8 bases remained unmatched. The DNA for the CDR3 is TGCAGTGCTCCGGGACAGGGGTTTACCGAAGCTTTCTTT. Protein sequence: CSAPGQGFTEAFF.

This sequence joins TRBV7-2 and TRBJ2-3; the D is unclear. The ends were cut back, 0 bases at V and 8 bases at J, with 12 bases in the middle. The CDR3 length is 14 residues. Germline V gene sequence: CDR1 SGHTA, CDR2 FQGNSA. CDR3 residues: CASSLALEWSTQYF. The CDR3 DNA reads as TGTGCCAGCAGCTTAGCGTTGGAGTGGTCTACGCAGTATTTT.

V usage is TRBV6-5 and J usage is TRBJ1-3; 7 bases align to TRBD1. The CDR3 is made up of 15 amino acids. Germline trimming cut 6 bases from V and 0 bases from J; bases unmatched to any gene: 5. The germline CDR1 and CDR2 sequences are MNHEY and SVGAGI. CDR3 region: CASRLTGFSGNTIYF. Written as DNA, the CDR3 is TGTGCCAGCAGATTGACAGGGTTCTCTGGAAACACCATATATTTT.

This clonotype was found a few times. The CDR3 is CASSLFTPGGVMTEAFF. Written as DNA, the CDR3 is TGCGCCAGCAGCCTTTTCACCCCCGGGGGGGTTATGACTGAAGCTTTCTTT. This chain connects TRBV4-1 to TRBJ1-1; TRBD1 is a possible D gene (5 bases). V was cut by 4 bases and J by 5 bases, with 23 bases left in between. Germline CDR1 and CDR2: MGHRA and YSYEKL. The length of the CDR3 is 17 residues.

The V and J genes are TRBV19 and TRBJ2-2; TRBD1 matches at 8 bases. The J segment lost 2 bases and the V segment lost 6 bases, leaving 8 bases of the junction unmatched. Germline V gene lookup returns CDR1 LNHDA and CDR2 SQIVND (reference sequence). The CDR3 spans 16 residues. The CDR3 protein is CASSRGQAGNTGELFF. Written as DNA, the CDR3 is TGTGCCAGTAGCCGGGGACAGGCGGGCAACACCGGGGAGCTGTTTTTT.

This clonotype has only a few counts. V is TRBV10-3 and J is TRBJ1-4, with TRBD1 matching 9 bases. V lost 6 bases, J lost 6 bases, and 5 bases stayed unmatched. Germline assignment: CDR1 ENHRY and CDR2 SYGVKD. This CDR3 region has 14 residues. The CDR3 DNA reads as TGTGCCATCAGGGACAGGGGTGACGATGAAAAACTGTTTTTT. Amino acids: CAIRDRGDDEKLFF.

This clonotype was seen at least ten times. V and J are TRBV29-1 and TRBJ2-7; weak D call: TRBD1 (6 bases). The CDR3 extends over 13 amino acids. The germline V and J ends were trimmed by 4 bases and 3 bases, with 13 bases remaining between them. Germline CDR1 and CDR2: SQVTM and ANQGSEA. CDR3 residues: CSVAEGTNYEQYF. CDR3 coding DNA: TGCAGCGTTGCTGAGGGGACAAACTACGAGCAGTACTTC.